This TCR beta chain was sequenced for a study of cytomegalovirus exposure and HLA in healthy donors. With 60 Vbeta and 13 Jbeta primers, the PCR was carried out. Only in-frame clones appear in the TCRdb table, and some are missing; sequencing was by immunoSEQ multiplex PCR. This sample has 70,000 to 100,000 clones; 80% occur once, and the top ten carry roughly 25%. The length of the CDR3 is 13 residues. Germline CDR1 reads SQVTM; CDR2 reads ANQGSEA. V lost 3 bases and J 0 bases, leaving 6 bases between the germline ends. Study conclusions and caveats: In an earlier analysis, in some 500 donors, most V segments appeared productive either ~87% or ~30% of the time. The investigators catalogued 150 to 200 TCR beta chains as cytomegalovirus-associated. Per a later analysis, 15,000 to 20,000 TCR beta sequences showed association with HLA alleles at 0.05 false discovery rate.

As to this clone: The antigen remains undetermined.

The origin of this receptor is a woman aged 45-60 years in good health and CMV-seropositive. The chain recombines TRBV29-1 with TRBJ2-1; D remains ambiguous. The sequenced sample was PBMCs. In nucleotides, the CDR3 is TGCAGCGTTGATCTAGACTCCTACAATGAGCAGTTCTTC. This gives the protein CSVDLDSYNEQFF.